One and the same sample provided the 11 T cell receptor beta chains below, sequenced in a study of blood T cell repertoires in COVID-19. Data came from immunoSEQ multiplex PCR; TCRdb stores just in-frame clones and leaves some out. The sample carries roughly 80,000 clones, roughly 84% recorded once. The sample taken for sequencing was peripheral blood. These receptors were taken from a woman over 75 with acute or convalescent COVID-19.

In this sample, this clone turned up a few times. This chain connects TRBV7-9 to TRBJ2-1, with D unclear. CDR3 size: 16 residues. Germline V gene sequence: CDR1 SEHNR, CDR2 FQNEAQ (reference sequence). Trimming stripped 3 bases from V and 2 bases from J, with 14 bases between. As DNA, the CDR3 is TGTGCCAGCAGCTTTTCAAGCCTATCTACCTACAATGAGCAGTTCTTC. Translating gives CASSFSSLSTYNEQFF.

The DNA of the CDR3 is TGCGCCAGCAGCCCCCGGGGGACTAGCACAGATACGCAGTATTTT. Protein: CASSPRGTSTDTQYF. J is TRBJ2-3 and V is TRBV5-1; D may be TRBD2 (6 bases). Trimming stripped 4 bases from V and 0 bases from J, with 12 bases between. This CDR3 has 15 residues. Per the germline V gene, CDR1 is SGHRS and CDR2 is YFSETQ.

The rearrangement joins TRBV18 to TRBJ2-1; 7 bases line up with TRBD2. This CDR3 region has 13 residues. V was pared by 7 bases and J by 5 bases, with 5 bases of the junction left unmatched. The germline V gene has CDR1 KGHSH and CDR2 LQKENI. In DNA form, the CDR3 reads TGTGCCAGCTGGAGCGGGAATGACAATGAGCAGTTCTTC. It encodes CASWSGNDNEQFF.

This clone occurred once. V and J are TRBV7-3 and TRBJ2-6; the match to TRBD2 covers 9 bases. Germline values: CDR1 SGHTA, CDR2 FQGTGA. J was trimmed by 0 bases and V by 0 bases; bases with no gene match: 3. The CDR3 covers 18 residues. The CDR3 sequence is CASSLTGTSFSGANVLTF. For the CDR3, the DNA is TGTGCCAGCAGCTTAACGGGGACTAGCTTCTCTGGGGCCAACGTCCTGACTTTC. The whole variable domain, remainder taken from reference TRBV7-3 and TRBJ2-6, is GAGVSQTPSNKVTEKGKYVELRCDPISGHTALYWYRQSLGQGPEFLIYFQGTGAADDSGLPNDRFFAVRPEGSVSTLKIQRTERGDSAVYLCASSLTGTSFSGANVLTFGAGSRLTVL.

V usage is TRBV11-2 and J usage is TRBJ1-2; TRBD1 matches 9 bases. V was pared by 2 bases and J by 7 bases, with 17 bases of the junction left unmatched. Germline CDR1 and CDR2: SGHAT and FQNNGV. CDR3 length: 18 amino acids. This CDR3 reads CASSLQAIRDRVMAGYTF. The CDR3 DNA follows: TGTGCCAGCAGCTTACAGGCCATACGGGACAGGGTAATGGCTGGCTACACCTTC.

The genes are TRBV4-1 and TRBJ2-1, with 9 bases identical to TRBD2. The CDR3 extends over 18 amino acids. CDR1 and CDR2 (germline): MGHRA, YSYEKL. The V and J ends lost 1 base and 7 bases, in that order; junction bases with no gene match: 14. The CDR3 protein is CASSQVPPGGGAWNEQFF. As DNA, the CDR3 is TGCGCCAGCAGCCAAGTCCCGCCGGGCGGGGGGGCGTGGAATGAGCAGTTCTTC.

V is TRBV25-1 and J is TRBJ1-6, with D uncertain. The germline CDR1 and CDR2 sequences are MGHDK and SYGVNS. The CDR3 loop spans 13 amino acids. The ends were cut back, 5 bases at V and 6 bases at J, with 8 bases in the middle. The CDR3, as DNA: TGTGCCAGCAGTCTAGGTATTAATTCACCCCTCCACTTT. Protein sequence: CASSLGINSPLHF.

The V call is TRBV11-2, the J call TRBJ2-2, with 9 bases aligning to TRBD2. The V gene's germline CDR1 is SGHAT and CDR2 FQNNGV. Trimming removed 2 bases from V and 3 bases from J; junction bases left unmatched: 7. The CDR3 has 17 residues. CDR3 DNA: TGTGCCAGCAGCTTATATCGCGGGGGGGCGTACACCGGGGAGCTGTTTTTT. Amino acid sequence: CASSLYRGGAYTGELFF.

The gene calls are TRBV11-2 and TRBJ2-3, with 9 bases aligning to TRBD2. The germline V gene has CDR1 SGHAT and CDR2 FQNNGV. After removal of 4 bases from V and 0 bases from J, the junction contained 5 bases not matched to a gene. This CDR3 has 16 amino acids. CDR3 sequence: CASSSLAGSSTDTQYF. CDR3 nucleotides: TGTGCCAGCAGCTCCCTAGCGGGGTCTAGCACAGATACGCAGTATTTT.

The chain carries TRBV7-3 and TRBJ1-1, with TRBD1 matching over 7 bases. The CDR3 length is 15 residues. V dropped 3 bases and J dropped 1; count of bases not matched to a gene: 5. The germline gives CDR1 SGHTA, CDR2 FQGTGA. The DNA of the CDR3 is TGTGCCAGCAGCTTGACCAGGGGGAAGAACACTGAAGCTTTCTTT. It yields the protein CASSLTRGKNTEAFF.

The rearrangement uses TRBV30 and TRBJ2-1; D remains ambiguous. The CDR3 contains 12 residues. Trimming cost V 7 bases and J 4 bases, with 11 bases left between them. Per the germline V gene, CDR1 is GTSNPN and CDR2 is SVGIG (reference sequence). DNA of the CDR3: TGTGCCTTGCGCGCCTCTTACAATGAGCAGTTCTTC. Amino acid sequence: CALRASYNEQFF.